The rows below give T cell receptor beta chains drawn from one sample of a study of human T cells and chemical hapten exposure. Using its own MiXCR run on the 5' RACE reads, TCRdb lists one record per CDR3 protein. The sample lists approximately 81,000 distinct CDR3 sequences; approximately 7.7% were seen once. The receptors come from a male donor in good health. CDR3s include the opening cysteine and the closing phenylalanine or tryptophan. The D gene is left open where the match is weak. For some rows the clone size is stated as once, few or many, or as a class when expanded; others skip it.

d_call: TRBD1
cdr3_length: 13
clone_size: many
v_call: TRBV6-5
j_call: TRBJ2-7
cdr3_nt: TGTGCCAGCAGTCCCCCGACAGGGGACGAGCAGTACTTC
cdr3_aa: CASSPPTGDEQYF

d_call: -
cdr3_length: 13
clone_size: -
v_call: TRBV6-5
j_call: TRBJ1-5
cdr3_nt: TGTGCCAGCAGTTACGTGGACAATCAGCCCCAGCATTTT
cdr3_aa: CASSYVDNQPQHF

d_call: -
cdr3_length: 12
clone_size: few
v_call: TRBV9
j_call: TRBJ1-2
cdr3_nt: TGTGCCAGCAGCTCCAAAGGCCATGGCTACACCTTC
cdr3_aa: CASSSKGHGYTF

d_call: TRBD2
cdr3_length: 16
clone_size: few
v_call: TRBV7-9
j_call: TRBJ2-2
cdr3_nt: TGTGCCAGCAGCCAACGAACTAGCGGGGAAACCGGGGAGCTGTTTTTT
cdr3_aa: CASSQRTSGETGELFF

d_call: -
cdr3_length: 15
clone_size: many
v_call: TRBV5-1
j_call: TRBJ1-3
cdr3_nt: TGCGCCAGCAGCTTGTCCGCTGGCTCTGGAAACACCATATATTTT
cdr3_aa: CASSLSAGSGNTIYF

d_call: TRBD1
cdr3_length: 17
clone_size: -
v_call: TRBV7-9
j_call: TRBJ2-2
cdr3_nt: TGTGCCAGCAGCTCGCCGGGACAGGGATCGAACACCGGGGAGCTGTTTTTT
cdr3_aa: CASSSPGQGSNTGELFF

d_call: TRBD2
cdr3_length: 16
clone_size: -
v_call: TRBV5-6
j_call: TRBJ2-5
cdr3_nt: TGTGCCAGCAGCTCACCCGGGACTAGCGACCAAGAGACCCAGTACTTC
cdr3_aa: CASSSPGTSDQETQYF

d_call: -
cdr3_length: 14
clone_size: few
v_call: TRBV2
j_call: TRBJ1-5
cdr3_nt: TGTGCCAGTGGGGAGATTGGTGGCAATCAGCCCCAGCATTTT
cdr3_aa: CASGEIGGNQPQHF

d_call: -
cdr3_length: 16
clone_size: -
v_call: TRBV12-3/TRBV12-4
j_call: TRBJ2-7
cdr3_nt: TGTGCCAGCAGTTTAGCGGCGGGGAGCAGGGCCCACGAGCAGTACTTC
cdr3_aa: CASSLAAGSRAHEQYF

d_call: -
cdr3_length: 14
clone_size: -
v_call: TRBV5-1
j_call: TRBJ2-5
cdr3_nt: TGCGCCAGCAGCTTAATGATTGCCCAAGAGACCCAGTACTTC
cdr3_aa: CASSLMIAQETQYF

d_call: -
cdr3_length: 15
clone_size: -
v_call: TRBV29-1
j_call: TRBJ1-5
cdr3_nt: TGCAGCGTTGAACGGGGCGGAAGGGGCAATCAGCCCCAGCATTTT
cdr3_aa: CSVERGGRGNQPQHF

d_call: TRBD1
cdr3_length: 15
clone_size: many
v_call: TRBV12-3/TRBV12-4
j_call: TRBJ2-3
cdr3_nt: TGTGCCAGCAGTTTAGTCGAAGGGGGCAGGAATACGCAGTATTTT
cdr3_aa: CASSLVEGGRNTQYF

d_call: -
cdr3_length: 11
clone_size: -
v_call: TRBV29-1
j_call: TRBJ1-1
cdr3_nt: TGCAGCGGGGGGTTTGCGGACGAAGCTTTCTTT
cdr3_aa: CSGGFADEAFF

d_call: -
cdr3_length: 15
clone_size: few
v_call: TRBV9
j_call: TRBJ2-4
cdr3_nt: TGTGCCAGCAGCGGGACCGGGACAGCCAAAAACATTCAGTACTTC
cdr3_aa: CASSGTGTAKNIQYF

d_call: TRBD2
cdr3_length: 17
clone_size: many
v_call: TRBV7-2
j_call: TRBJ2-3
cdr3_nt: TGTGCCAGCAGCTTAGCGGGACTAGCGGGAAGTCCAGATACGCAGTATTTT
cdr3_aa: CASSLAGLAGSPDTQYF

d_call: -
cdr3_length: 11
clone_size: many
v_call: TRBV18
j_call: TRBJ1-4
cdr3_nt: TGTGCCAGCTCACCGTCGGGAAAACTGTTTTTT
cdr3_aa: CASSPSGKLFF